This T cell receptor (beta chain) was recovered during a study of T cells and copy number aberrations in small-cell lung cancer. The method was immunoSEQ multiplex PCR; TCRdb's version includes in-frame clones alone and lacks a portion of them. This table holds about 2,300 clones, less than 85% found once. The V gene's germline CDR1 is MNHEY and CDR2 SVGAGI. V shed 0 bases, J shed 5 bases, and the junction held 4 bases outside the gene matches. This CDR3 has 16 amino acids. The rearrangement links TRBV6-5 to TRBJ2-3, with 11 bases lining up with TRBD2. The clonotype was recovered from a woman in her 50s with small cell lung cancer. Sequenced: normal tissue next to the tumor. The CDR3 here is CASSYSKLAGVDTQYF. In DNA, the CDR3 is TGTGCCAGCAGTTACTCTAAACTAGCGGGAGTAGATACGCAGTATTTT.